This T cell receptor (beta chain) was documented in a study of graft-versus-host responses after intestinal transplantation. Study observations and caveats: Early after transplant, HvG clones declined as circulating GvH clones peaked.

A remark on this clone: Antigen unknown.

Germline values: CDR1 SGDLS, CDR2 YYNGEE. Trimming pared 4 bases from V and 3 bases from J, leaving 14 bases between. The CDR3 totals 15 residues. TCRdb's copy holds only in-frame clones and misses some; the assay was immunoSEQ multiplex PCR. The sample consists of more than 10,000 clones, roughly nine tenths of them appearing once. The time point: postoperative day 105 after intestinal transplantation (dayNNNN = postoperative day). Sequenced material: PBMCs, taken 105 days after intestinal transplantation. The sequence derives from a human patient who received an intestinal transplant, so some T cells may come from the graft donor. The chain carries TRBV9 and TRBJ1-5; maybe TRBD1 (5 bases). This CDR3 reads CASSTTGTVNQPQHF. CDR3 coding DNA: TGTGCCAGCAGCACCACCGGGACGGTCAATCAGCCCCAGCATTTT.